These 10 T cell receptor beta chains were all obtained from the same sample, sequenced in a study of shared clonotypes between healthy human individuals. Repertoires were generated with immunoSEQ multiplex PCR, while TCRdb's copy carries only in-frame clones and drops some. The profile shows roughly 760,000 clones, around 67% of them singletons. Sequenced material: memory CD4+ T cells sorted from blood. Subset denoted: CD45RA-negative fraction. The receptors come from a woman in her 30s in good health.

The chain links TRBV27 to TRBJ2-2; D not resolved. Germline V CDR1 and CDR2: MNHEY, SMNVEV (reference sequence). V lost 5 bases to trimming and J lost 6 bases, with 13 bases between them. The CDR3 sequence is 14 residues long. The CDR3 region has the DNA TGTGCCAGCAGTCTCTCGTTGGGCCCCGGGGAGCTGTTTTTT. Its translation is CASSLSLGPGELFF.

This clone has only one observation. V usage is TRBV28 and J usage is TRBJ1-2, with 10 nucleotides matching TRBD1. The CDR3 is made up of 15 amino acids. The V gene's germline CDR1 is MDHEN and CDR2 SYDVKM. V gave up 6 bases and J gave up 5 bases; unmatched junction bases: 9. The CDR3 nucleotides are TGTGCCAGCAGGATGACAGGGGGCGAGGGGTATGGCTACACCTTC. This codes for CASRMTGGEGYGYTF.

In nucleotides, the CDR3 is TGTGCCATCAGTGTGGATAGTCAGCCCCAGCATTTT. As protein: CAISVDSQPQHF. V gene TRBV10-3 combines with J gene TRBJ1-5; no definite D call. Trimming pared 4 bases from V and 6 bases from J, leaving 7 bases between. The CDR3 runs 12 residues. CDR1 and CDR2 (germline): ENHRY, SYGVKD.

This chain links TRBV9 with TRBJ2-7; perhaps TRBD1 as D (6 bases). V was trimmed by 0 bases and J by 2 bases, leaving 12 bases between them. Germline loops: CDR1 SGDLS, CDR2 YYNGEE. This CDR3 spans 15 amino acids. CDR3 protein: CASSVVPGETYEQYF. CDR3 nucleotide sequence: TGTGCCAGCAGCGTAGTTCCAGGGGAAACCTACGAGCAGTACTTC.

The chain recombines TRBV19 with TRBJ2-6, with 7 bases that match TRBD1. Germline CDR1 reads LNHDA; CDR2 reads SQIVND (reference sequence). The CDR3 is made up of 15 amino acids. The junction had 1 base not matched to a gene; V was cut back by 3 bases and J by 2 bases. The CDR3, as DNA: TGTGCCAGTAGTATGACAGGGACTGGGGCCAACGTCCTGACTTTC. Encoded protein: CASSMTGTGANVLTF.

In the case of this clone: Distinct nucleotide sequences in the sample also encode this CDR3. The chain combines TRBV28 with TRBJ1-1; D is undetermined. Per germline, CDR1 MDHEN and CDR2 SYDVKM. The V gene lost 2 bases and the J gene lost 1 base, with 5 bases spanning the gap. The CDR3 is made up of 13 amino acids. The CDR3 bases are TGTGCCAGCAGTTTAATAGGGAACACTGAAGCTTTCTTT. Protein sequence: CASSLIGNTEAFF. The whole variable domain, remainder taken from reference TRBV28 and TRBJ1-1, is DVKVTQSSRYLVKRTGEKVFLECVQDMDHENMFWYRQDPGLGLRLIYFSYDVKMKEKGDIPEGYSVSREKKERFSLILESASTNQTSMYLCASSLIGNTEAFFGQGTRLTVV.

V gene TRBV5-1 combines with J gene TRBJ2-5; possible D gene TRBD2, 5 bases. The germline V and J ends were trimmed by 7 bases and 4 bases, with 17 bases remaining between them. This CDR3 contains 14 residues. Germline-derived CDR1 and CDR2 are SGHRS and YFSETQ. The CDR3 spells CASGWERTSETQYF. The CDR3 DNA reads as TGCGCCAGCGGGTGGGAGAGGACCTCAGAGACCCAGTACTTC.

The rearrangement joins TRBV2 to TRBJ2-1, with TRBD2 matching 12 bases. Germline trimming cut 4 bases from V and 9 bases from J; bases unmatched to any gene: 13. CDR3 size: 17 residues. The V gene's germline CDR1 is SNHLY and CDR2 FYNNEI. CDR3: CASSASLAGGPNPEQFF. The CDR3 DNA is TGTGCCAGCAGTGCCAGCCTAGCGGGAGGGCCGAATCCTGAGCAGTTCTTC.

The V and J genes are TRBV9 and TRBJ2-7; D may be TRBD1 (5 bases). Germline values: CDR1 SGDLS, CDR2 YYNGEE. The V end lost 1 base, the J end lost 0 bases, and 11 bases lay between the germline ends. The CDR3 sequence is 15 residues long. CDR3 residues: CASSVSAGPSYEQYF. The CDR3 coding sequence is TGTGCCAGCAGCGTAAGTGCAGGGCCCTCCTACGAGCAGTACTTC.

With respect to this clone: This may stem from a read error, because a much larger clone lies one nucleotide away. V usage is TRBV6-5 and J usage is TRBJ1-5; TRBD1 matches 7 bases. The germline gives CDR1 MNHEY, CDR2 SVGAGI. With 6 bases clipped from V and 2 bases from J, the junction kept 4 bases outside the gene matches. CDR3 length: 14 residues. The CDR3 sequence: CASRTGTGNQPQHF. CDR3 nucleotide sequence: TGTGCCAGCAGGACCGGGACAGGCAATCAGCCCCAGCATTTT.